This TCR beta chain was obtained from a study of T cells in Graves' hyperthyroidism and ophthalmopathy. Points from the study as a whole: Ophthalmopathy onset followed model prediction by a median around six months.

A NOSPECS grade of at least 4, a Clinical Activity Score of at least 3 and duration under 3 months were recorded in ophthalmopathy patients. Amplification yielded TCR beta CDR3 regions, with RNA transcripts as the source. The primer set for the first-round RT-PCR of the TCR CDR3 was HTBI. TCRdb processed the multiplex PCR reads anew with MiXCR; each CDR3 protein has one entry. Counted here are hundreds of thousands of distinct CDR3 sequences, 15% to 20% occurring once; the ten biggest clones make up less than 40%. Details on this clonotype: Antigen unknown.

With 2 bases removed from V and 0 bases from J, the gap between germline ends came to 7 bases. Germline values: CDR1 ENHRY, CDR2 SYGVKD. This CDR3 is built from 14 residues. Sequenced material: blood. The TCR was taken from a man over 45 with Graves' ophthalmopathy. The chain uses TRBV10-3 and TRBJ1-1; possibly TRBD1 for D (6 bases). CDR3 DNA: TGTGCCATCAGTGAGCAGGGGCTGAACACTGAAGCTTTCTTT. Translated, it gives CAISEQGLNTEAFF.